This is a list of T cell receptor beta chains from one sample in a study of identical twins. One entry per CDR3 protein results from TCRdb running MiXCR on the 5' RACE reads. The data hold 700,000 or so distinct CDR3 sequences, with about 9.4% observed a single time. The same data also contributed to another study, on yellow fever vaccine responses in identical twins.

Sequenced material: PBMCs. These TCRs come from a woman between 18 and 29 years old in good health. Each CDR3 is given with its conserved first and last residue. The size entry is marked missing in some rows and otherwise reads once, few, many or a size class.

>NA|TRBV29-1
CSVSGRINEQFF
>many|TRBV20-1
CSALQGVLREQYF
>NA|TRBV12-3/TRBV12-4
CASSAGTGLYF
>many|TRBV7-2
CASSLSVNQPQHF
>NA|TRBV28
CASIQSGQYGYTF
>few|TRBV7-2
CASRTRERPMDTQYF
>NA|TRBV12-3/TRBV12-4
CASSPLPGVNQPQHF
>many|TRBV10-3
CASAGLAGGSPGELFF
>NA|TRBV3-1
CASSQEGTSGRKNEQFF
>NA|TRBV29-1
CSVEDLQKPPDTQYF
>NA|TRBV4-3
CASSQDMVGSSYEQYF
>few|TRBV6-1
CASSYAGDTQYF
>many|TRBV20-1
CSARTSGSYNEQFF
>once|TRBV12-3/TRBV12-4
CALSLIPGQGGNTDTQYF
>many|TRBV7-2
CASSRDRTDTGELFF
>few|TRBV20-1
CSATSGTFNEQFF
>few|TRBV6-2/TRBV6-3
CASSSANSNTQYF
>NA|TRBV20-1
CSARPGIGALAKNIQYF
>many|TRBV28
CASSPVLAGDLDTQYF
>few|TRBV27
CASSLEGRRSTEAFF
>many|TRBV24-1
CATSFGGTDTQYF
>few|TRBV7-9
CASSSPGQRYEQYF
>NA|TRBV9
CASGYRFGTGLNEQFF
>NA|TRBV20-1
CSAIRGDGNTIYF
>many|TRBV12-3/TRBV12-4
CASRLSGLADTGELFF
>NA|TRBV7-8
CASSLAGQYNSPLHF
>NA|TRBV7-2
CASSSRQGNSPLHF
>many|TRBV9
CASSASRRTGELFF
>few|TRBV20-1
CSAYPQGASDGYTF
>few|TRBV4-1
CASSQEWGGEEQFF
>many|TRBV6-2/TRBV6-3
CASILQGYTEAFF
>NA|TRBV19
CASSIETGNQPQHF
>NA|TRBV20-1
CSAGARDRGPSEQYF
>many|TRBV15
CATSTGQGEQPQHF
>NA|TRBV5-1
CASSLLWEQYF
>many|TRBV5-1
CASSLAGDQPQHF
>few|TRBV28
CASSSGRTSGRTDTQYF
>few|TRBV7-9
CASSLVWTGLNTEAFF
>few|TRBV29-1
CSAGGSASYEQYF
>many|TRBV11-2
CASSPKVGITDTQYF
>few|TRBV20-1
CSARAGRAGELFF
>NA|TRBV7-8
CASRTSGTNEQFF
>NA|TRBV2
CASSEGRINYGYTF
>few|TRBV20-1
CSARKNTGELFF
>NA|TRBV5-1
CASSLGGSSGQETQYF
>NA|TRBV15
CATSRGTGIVGEQYF
>few|TRBV28
CASSPRTGWYTEAFF
>NA|TRBV6-5
CASSYSGTSGASKTQYF
>few|TRBV11-2
CASSQTAASGTSGYEQYF
>few|TRBV6-1
CASRPPGASYGYTF
>few|TRBV12-3/TRBV12-4
CASSPSGTGYEQFF
>NA|TRBV7-9
CASSPTQSTDTQYF
>NA|TRBV15
CATSRDSGQTYEQYF
>NA|TRBV28
CASSSYTAYEQYF
>many|TRBV12-3/TRBV12-4
CASRTSGRADEQFF
>few|TRBV3-1
CASSPPAFGYTF
>few|TRBV7-8
CASSLPLGQLSYEQYF
>few|TRBV12-5
CASGPGQGGETQYF
>many|TRBV28
CASSLYSDNTDTQYF
>NA|TRBV7-9
CASSLSKGASDTQYF